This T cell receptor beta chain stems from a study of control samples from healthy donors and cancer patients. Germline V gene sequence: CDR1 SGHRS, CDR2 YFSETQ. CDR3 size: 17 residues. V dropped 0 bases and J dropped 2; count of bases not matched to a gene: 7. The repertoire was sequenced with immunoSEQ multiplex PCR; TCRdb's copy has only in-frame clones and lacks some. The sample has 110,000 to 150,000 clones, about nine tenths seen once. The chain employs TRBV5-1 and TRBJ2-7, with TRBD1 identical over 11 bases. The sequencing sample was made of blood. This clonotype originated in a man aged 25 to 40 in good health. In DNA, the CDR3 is TGCGCCAGCAGCTTGGATGTTGGGACAGGGGGTACCTACGAGCAGTACTTC. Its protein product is CASSLDVGTGGTYEQYF. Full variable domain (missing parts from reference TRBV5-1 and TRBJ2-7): KAGVTQTPRYLIKTRGQQVTLSCSPISGHRSVSWYQQTPGQGLQFLFEYFSETQRNKGNFPGRFSGRQFSNSRSEMNVSTLELGDSALYLCASSLDVGTGGTYEQYFGPGTRLTVT.